Below, 19 T cell receptor beta chains from the same sample are listed, as sequenced in a study of CXCR3-negative and CXCR3-positive naive CD8 T cells. UMI-labeled TRB cDNA libraries were prepared by 5' RACE. TCRdb reprocessed the 5' RACE reads; each CDR3 protein has one entry and no DNA is given. Its table lists 45,000 to 75,000 distinct CDR3 sequences. The sample was naive CXCR3- CD8+ T cells from blood. Subset specified: CD45RO-CCR7+CD27+CD95- naive CD8+ T cells lacking CXCR3 (TNR3-). Source of these receptors: a human donor in good health. Some clones in this sample may be carry-over from other donors' samples.

The chain joins TRBV4-1 to TRBJ1-1; TCRdb calls TRBD1, which cannot be checked without DNA. This CDR3 has 15 residues. Germline V gives CDR1 MGHRA, CDR2 YSYEKL. This CDR3 reads CASSQDAGGNTEAFF.

The chain links TRBV14 to TRBJ2-7. In germline, CDR1 is SGHDN, CDR2 FVKESK. This CDR3 region has 15 residues. The CDR3 loop is CASSQDLNKDYEQYF.

This chain connects TRBV12-3 or TRBV12-4 to TRBJ2-1; the D gene TCRdb calls, TRBD1, cannot be checked with no DNA. The length of the CDR3 is 15 residues. The CDR3 sequence: CASSLNGGAFNEQFF.

V usage is TRBV6-5 and J usage is TRBJ2-5. Germline CDR1 is MNHEY and CDR2 is SVGAGI. The CDR3 loop spans 15 amino acids. The CDR3 here is CASSYSAGSQVTQYF.

This chain links TRBV7-9 with TRBJ2-1; TCRdb calls TRBD1, which cannot be checked without DNA. The CDR3 loop spans 17 amino acids. Germline V gene sequence: CDR1 SEHNR, CDR2 FQNEAQ (reference sequence). This CDR3 is CASSDNTGSMSYNEQFF.

V is TRBV29-1 and J is TRBJ2-3; TCRdb designates TRBD1, a call that cannot be tested without DNA. This CDR3 spans 13 amino acids. Germline loops: CDR1 SQVTM, CDR2 ANQGSEA. CDR3 residues: CSPKVAGLDTQYF.

The chain joins TRBV7-2 to TRBJ2-1; TCRdb selects TRBD1, and the lack of DNA leaves this call unchecked. Germline CDR1 and CDR2: SGHTA and FQGNSA. CDR3 size: 18 residues. This CDR3 reads CASSSSGGTESSYNEQFF.

The V and J genes are TRBV19 and TRBJ2-1; with no DNA, the TCRdb D assignment of TRBD2 cannot be verified. The CDR3 is 15 residues long. CDR1 and CDR2 from the germline V gene are LNHDA and SQIVND (reference sequence). CDR3 sequence reads: CASSVPGLVRNEQFF.

This chain links TRBV4-3 with TRBJ1-2; lacking DNA, the TRBD1 call made by TCRdb goes unchecked. From germline, CDR1 is LGHNA and CDR2 YSLEER. This CDR3 has 18 amino acids. CDR3 sequence: CASSQGSGTGATTYGYTF.

The V call is TRBV28, the J call TRBJ2-5; the D call from TCRdb, TRBD2, cannot be confirmed without DNA. CDR1 and CDR2 (germline): MDHEN, SYDVKM. CDR3 length: 13 amino acids. CDR3 in amino acids: CASSLGLLETQYF.

The chain has TRBV5-1 and TRBJ2-7. The germline V gene encodes CDR1 SGHRS and CDR2 YFSETQ. The length of the CDR3 is 14 residues. CDR3 in amino acids: CASSLVGGSYEQYF.

The V gene is TRBV7-3, the J gene TRBJ2-1; lacking DNA, the TRBD1 call made by TCRdb goes unchecked. The length of the CDR3 is 12 residues. The germline gives CDR1 SGHTA, CDR2 FQGTGA. This CDR3 reads CASSYGQREQFF.

V gene TRBV19 combines with J gene TRBJ2-5; TCRdb indicates TRBD2, and absent DNA this call remains unverified. Germline V gene data show CDR1 as LNHDA and CDR2 as SQIVND (reference sequence). The CDR3 contains 16 residues. The CDR3: CASHVGGGESQETQYF.

This sequence joins TRBV28 and TRBJ2-1; TCRdb gives TRBD1 as the D gene, but with no DNA this cannot be confirmed. The CDR3 totals 16 residues. Germline values: CDR1 MDHEN, CDR2 SYDVKM. CDR3 amino acids: CASPGSGTTTYNEQFF.

The V call is TRBV5-1, the J call TRBJ2-7; the TCRdb D gene call, TRBD2, has no DNA to confirm it. This CDR3 has 15 residues. Per germline, CDR1 SGHRS and CDR2 YFSETQ. This chain's CDR3 is CASSEAGTESYEQYF.

The rearrangement links TRBV20-1 to TRBJ2-7; TCRdb calls TRBD1, which cannot be checked without DNA. Germline V CDR1 and CDR2: DFQATT, SNEGSKA (reference sequence). This CDR3 spans 13 amino acids. CDR3 in amino acids: CSARWIRAYEQYF.

The chain joins TRBV6-2 or TRBV6-3 to TRBJ2-7; lacking DNA, the TRBD1 call made by TCRdb goes unchecked. This CDR3 is built from 13 residues. The germline gives CDR1 MNHEY, CDR2 SVGEGT. The CDR3 region is CASSTTDSYEQYF.

This chain joins TRBV29-1 and TRBJ2-2; no DNA is available, so the TRBD2 call from TCRdb remains unchecked. CDR3 length: 13 amino acids. The V gene's germline CDR1 is SQVTM and CDR2 ANQGSEA. CDR3 amino acids: CSVPGRGTGELFF.

The V call is TRBV12-3 or TRBV12-4, the J call TRBJ2-7; no DNA is available, so the TRBD1 call from TCRdb remains unchecked. This CDR3 spans 14 amino acids. The CDR3: CASSTWTGGYEQYF.